The text below deals with one T cell receptor beta chain. Its antigen remains unidentified. This entry belongs to a study of shared clonotypes between healthy human individuals. Whole-study context: Plates per donor: three CD4 naive, three CD4 memory, two CD8 naive, one CD8 memory. Study-wide findings and caveats: What limited the represented genetic and exposure-history diversity was the small number of donors.

A CD45RA+ naive subset and a CD45RA-negative memory subset were split from CD4+ cells. The assay was immunoSEQ multiplex PCR, and TCRdb's table has in-frame clones only and misses some. Counted here are approximately 720,000 clones, more than 70% occurring once; the ten biggest clones make up under 2%. The clonotype comes from a woman aged 25 to 45 in good health. Sequenced: memory CD4+ T cells sorted from blood. This sample's subset: CD45RA-negative fraction.

CDR3 region: CAISDSAGESEQYF. The CDR3 nucleotides are TGTGCCATCAGTGACTCTGCAGGGGAGTCCGAGCAGTACTTC. The chain employs TRBV10-3 and TRBJ2-7, with D possibly matching TRBD1 (6 bases). The ends were cut back, 3 bases at V and 6 bases at J, with 15 bases in the middle. Germline assignment: CDR1 ENHRY and CDR2 SYGVKD. The CDR3 extends over 14 amino acids.